The 25 T cell receptor beta chains presented below share a single source sample, sequenced in a study of T cell clones after liver transplantation. TCRdb keeps only in-frame clones here, not all; method: immunoSEQ multiplex PCR. The sample consists of about 53,000 clones, about 81% of them appearing once. The sequenced sample was CD4+ T cells from blood, obtained before liver transplant. The receptors here all came from a human donor who received a liver transplant.

In this sample, this clone turned up once. The chain carries TRBV28 and TRBJ1-2, with D possibly being TRBD1 (6 bases). This CDR3 comprises 13 residues. V was trimmed by 3 bases and J by 7 bases, leaving 12 bases between them. In germline, CDR1 is MDHEN, CDR2 SYDVKM. The CDR3 DNA reads TGTGCCAGCAGTTTTCCAGGGGCGCGTGGCTACACCTTC. It codes for CASSFPGARGYTF.

V is TRBV19 and J is TRBJ2-7; the D is unclear. CDR3 length: 14 residues. Looked up from germline, CDR1 is LNHDA and CDR2 is SQIVND (reference sequence). V lost 9 bases and J 1 base, leaving 16 bases between the germline ends. The CDR3 reads CARPRTAPSYEQYF. The CDR3 DNA is TGTGCCAGACCACGGACGGCTCCATCCTACGAGCAGTACTTC.

This chain connects TRBV5-1 to TRBJ2-2; 11 bases align to TRBD2. V shed 4 bases and J 0 bases; nucleotides not matched to a gene: 5. The CDR3 spans 17 residues. From germline, CDR1 is SGHRS and CDR2 YFSETQ. The CDR3 reads CASSGGLAGANTGELFF. In DNA form, the CDR3 reads TGCGCCAGCAGCGGCGGACTAGCGGGCGCGAACACCGGGGAGCTGTTTTTT.

The CDR3 loop reads CASSAAGGYSPLHF. CDR3 DNA: TGTGCCAGCAGCGCAGCGGGGGGGTATTCACCCCTCCACTTT. The chain employs TRBV5-6 and TRBJ1-6; D perhaps matches TRBD1 (5 bases). The CDR3 totals 14 residues. V was cut by 4 bases and J by 8 bases, with 13 bases left in between. Germline CDR1 and CDR2: SGHDT and YYEEEE.

CDR3 DNA: TGCGCCAGCAGCGTGGAGGGAGCCTATGGCTACACCTTC. Its translation: CASSVEGAYGYTF. This chain connects TRBV4-1 to TRBJ1-2; D remains ambiguous. V dropped 5 bases and J dropped 4 bases, with 11 bases sitting between them. This CDR3 is built from 13 residues. Germline CDR1 and CDR2: MGHRA and YSYEKL.

The chain combines TRBV19 with TRBJ2-3; TRBD2 might be the D (6 bases). V gave up 3 bases and J gave up 2 bases, with 9 bases separating them. Germline V gene data show CDR1 as LNHDA and CDR2 as SQIVND (reference sequence). The length of the CDR3 is 14 residues. CDR3 bases: TGTGCCAGTAGTATCGGGGGAACCACAGATACGCAGTATTTT. It translates to CASSIGGTTDTQYF.

This clone turned up a few times. This sequence joins TRBV5-4 and TRBJ2-7; D might be TRBD1 (6 bases). V dropped 3 bases and J dropped 2 bases, with 15 bases sitting between them. The length of the CDR3 is 15 residues. The V gene's germline CDR1 is SGHNT and CDR2 YYREEE (reference sequence). CDR3 in DNA: TGTGCCAGCAGCTCACATTCGACAGGACCCTACGAGCAGTACTTC. It encodes CASSSHSTGPYEQYF.

The chain combines TRBV4-1 with TRBJ2-2, with 10 bases fitting TRBD1. The V segment lost 4 bases and the J segment 3 bases; nucleotides outside the gene matches: 8. Germline V gives CDR1 MGHRA, CDR2 YSYEKL. The CDR3 length is 17 residues. CDR3 in DNA: TGCGCCAGCAGCCTATCTCTGGACAGGGGGGACACCGGGGAGCTGTTTTTT. This sequence encodes CASSLSLDRGDTGELFF.

This clone was counted a single time. The chain joins TRBV11-2 to TRBJ2-1; D is perhaps TRBD2 (6 bases). The CDR3 runs 13 residues. V lost 3 bases, J lost 8 bases, and 11 bases lay in between. The germline V gene encodes CDR1 SGHAT and CDR2 FQNNGV. CDR3 in DNA: TGTGCCAGCAGCTTGCCCCCGGGGGATGAGCAGTTCTTC. As protein: CASSLPPGDEQFF. The full variable domain, rest sourced from reference TRBV11-2 and TRBJ2-1, is EAGVAQSPRYKIIEKRQSVAFWCNPISGHATLYWYQQILGQGPKLLIQFQNNGVVDDSQLPKDRFSAERLKGVDSTLKIQPAKLEDSAVYLCASSLPPGDEQFFGPGTRLTVL.

The rearrangement joins TRBV5-1 to TRBJ2-7; D gene uncertain. V lost 7 bases, J lost 9 bases, and 23 bases lay in between. CDR1 and CDR2 from the germline V gene are SGHRS and YFSETQ. This CDR3 is 14 amino acids long. CDR3 DNA sequence: TGCGCCAGCCAGGTGGATCAGGAAGCCCCCGGGCAGTACTTC. It translates to CASQVDQEAPGQYF.

The V and J genes are TRBV4-3 and TRBJ1-1; D is perhaps TRBD1 (6 bases). V lost 2 bases and J lost 0, with 25 bases in between. The CDR3 contains 20 residues. CDR1 is LGHNA and CDR2 is YSLEER in the germline V gene. CDR3 nucleotide sequence: TGCGCCAGCAGCCAAAACCATGGGGACACCCTTAGACCGATGAACACTGAAGCTTTCTTT. It yields the protein CASSQNHGDTLRPMNTEAFF.

This clone occurred once. V and J are TRBV29-1 and TRBJ2-3, with TRBD2 matching 10 bases. Germline-derived CDR1 and CDR2 are SQVTM and ANQGSEA. V shed 5 bases, J shed 5 bases, and the junction held 7 bases outside the gene matches. The CDR3 is 14 amino acids. CDR3 region: CSVSGLAVGDTQYF. CDR3 sequence (DNA): TGCAGCGTTTCCGGACTAGCGGTGGGAGATACGCAGTATTTT.

J is TRBJ2-5 and V is TRBV11-3, with a weak D call TRBD1 (6 bases). Germline CDR1 is SGHNT and CDR2 is YENEEA. The V and J ends lost 5 bases and 1 base respectively, with 11 bases between them. The CDR3 sequence is 14 residues long. CDR3 amino acids: CASSPGTSQETQYF. DNA of the CDR3: TGTGCCAGCAGCCCCGGGACATCCCAAGAGACCCAGTACTTC. Full variable domain (remainder filled in from reference TRBV11-3 and TRBJ2-5): EAGVVQSPRYKIIEKKQPVAFWCNPISGHNTLYWYLQNLGQGPELLIRYENEEAVDDSQLPKDRFSAERLKGVDSTLKIQPAELGDSAVYLCASSPGTSQETQYFGPGTRLLVL.

This rearrangement joins TRBV21-1 to TRBJ2-6; the D call of TRBD2 is as the table states it, not checked on the DNA. TRBV21-1 is assigned pseudogene status. The CDR3 sequence is 18 residues long. This chain's CDR3 is CASSSRETDIAGANVLTF. As DNA, the CDR3 is TGTGCCAGCAGCTCCCGGGAGACAGATATCGCTGGGGCCAACGTCCTGACTTTC.

The V and J genes are TRBV5-4 and TRBJ2-7, with 10 bases aligning to TRBD2. Germline loops: CDR1 SGHNT, CDR2 YYREEE (reference sequence). Unmatched junction bases numbered 9, after V lost 5 bases and J lost 7 bases. This CDR3 is built from 14 residues. CDR3 DNA sequence: TGTGCCAGCAGTTACCTAGCGGGAGCGGGGGAGCAGTACTTC. Encoded protein: CASSYLAGAGEQYF.

The chain recombines TRBV11-2 with TRBJ2-2; D call uncertain. Germline V gene sequence: CDR1 SGHAT, CDR2 FQNNGV. The CDR3 runs 11 residues. V lost 5 bases and J lost 7, with 5 bases in between. In DNA, the CDR3 is TGTGCCAGCAGCAAGGGCGGGGAGCTGTTTTTT. Translation: CASSKGGELFF.

J is TRBJ2-4 and V is TRBV19; D may be TRBD2 (6 bases). This CDR3 comprises 15 residues. Trimming left V 5 bases short and J 3 bases short, with 14 bases between. Germline V gene data show CDR1 as LNHDA and CDR2 as SQIVND (reference sequence). The CDR3 sequence: CASSREQAGKNIQYF. CDR3 DNA: TGTGCCAGTAGTCGGGAGCAGGCTGGCAAAAACATTCAGTACTTC.

The genes are TRBV27 and TRBJ2-7, with TRBD1 matching over 9 bases. CDR1 and CDR2 from the germline V gene are MNHEY and SMNVEV (reference sequence). This CDR3 is 13 amino acids long. Losses at the gene ends were 7 bases for V and 2 bases for J; bases not matched to a gene: 3. CDR3 loop: CASIGTGPYEQYF. The CDR3 DNA is TGTGCCAGCATTGGGACAGGGCCCTACGAGCAGTACTTC.

The chain has TRBV5-1 and TRBJ2-6, with a weak D call TRBD1 (5 bases). Germline assignment: CDR1 SGHRS and CDR2 YFSETQ. CDR3 length equals 17 residues. V lost 4 bases, J lost 0 bases, and 14 bases lay in between. CDR3 sequence reads: CASSIYTGVSGANVLTF. CDR3 coding DNA: TGCGCCAGCAGCATTTACACAGGAGTCTCTGGGGCCAACGTCCTGACTTTC.

This CDR3 reads CASSLSAVGYGYTF. The CDR3 nucleotides are TGTGCCAGCAGTTTATCCGCCGTGGGGTATGGCTACACCTTC. The chain is built from TRBV28 and TRBJ1-2; no clear D gene. V was clipped by 1 base and J by 5 bases, with 11 bases between them. Germline CDR1 reads MDHEN; CDR2 reads SYDVKM. This CDR3 contains 14 residues.

CDR3 region: CASSPGGTVVVDTQYF. Here the CDR3 DNA reads TGTGCCAGCAGCCCGGGGGGGACTGTAGTCGTAGATACGCAGTATTTT. The V gene is TRBV9, the J gene TRBJ2-3; TRBD2 matches at 8 bases. Losses at the gene ends were 4 bases for V and 5 bases for J; bases not matched to a gene: 12. Germline V gene data show CDR1 as SGDLS and CDR2 as YYNGEE. This CDR3 spans 16 amino acids.

The chain couples TRBV5-1 to TRBJ1-1; D is unresolved. Germline values: CDR1 SGHRS, CDR2 YFSETQ. The CDR3 covers 15 residues. V gave up 0 bases and J gave up 1 base, with 10 bases separating them. In DNA, the CDR3 is TGCGCCAGCAGCTTGGCGCCCCCAGCGAACACTGAAGCTTTCTTT. It yields the protein CASSLAPPANTEAFF.

This clone was seen more than once but under ten times. The rearrangement links TRBV10-3 to TRBJ2-5; either TRBD1 or TRBD2 may supply D (7 bases each). Germline assignment: CDR1 ENHRY and CDR2 SYGVKD. Trimming took 4 bases from V and 5 from J, leaving 11 bases between them. CDR3 length equals 13 residues. The CDR3 DNA reads TGTGCCATCAGTGCCAGGGGGGGGGAGACCCAGTACTTC. Amino acid sequence: CAISARGGETQYF.

This clone was found once. The V gene is TRBV30, the J gene TRBJ1-4; D is perhaps TRBD1 (5 bases). CDR1 GTSNPN and CDR2 SVGIG come from the germline V gene (reference sequence). The V end lost 2 bases, the J end lost 4 bases, and 17 bases lay between the germline ends. CDR3 length equals 16 residues. CDR3 in amino acids: CAWSSNPGPYNEKLFF. The CDR3 DNA is TGTGCCTGGAGTTCTAACCCGGGACCGTATAATGAAAAACTGTTTTTT.

The chain recombines TRBV19 with TRBJ2-1, with 7 nucleotides matching TRBD2. The CDR3 covers 13 residues. Per germline, CDR1 LNHDA and CDR2 SQIVND (reference sequence). Trimming removed 11 bases from V and 6 bases from J; junction bases left unmatched: 10. CDR3 bases: TGTGCCTCCTCTTCAGCGGGGTTCAATGAGCAGTTCTTC. Amino acids: CASSSAGFNEQFF.